These 22 T cell receptor beta chains were sequenced from one sample in a study of response to subunit inactivated influenza vaccine. MiXCR, applied by TCRdb to the RT-PCR reads, yields one record per CDR3 protein. This table has 150,000 to 200,000 distinct CDR3 sequences, around 12% appearing once. The data were also submitted as part of a second study, on T cells expressing NK-cell markers. That paper notes: In generating TCR beta cDNA, 5'RACE template switching with UMIs was used.

The sample was CD8+ T cells sorted from PBMCs, taken 12 days after vaccination. The receptors come from a man aged 50-60 years who received an inactivated influenza vaccine.

The sample holds many counts of this clonotype. In nucleotides, the CDR3 is TGCGCCAGCAGCTTGTCCGCAGGGCGCTACGAGCAGTACTTC. Amino acid sequence: CASSLSAGRYEQYF. The chain has TRBV5-1 and TRBJ2-7; perhaps TRBD1 as D (5 bases). Per the germline V gene, CDR1 is SGHRS and CDR2 is YFSETQ. V lost 1 base to trimming and J lost 3 bases, with 11 bases between them. The CDR3 has 14 residues. Together with reference TRBV5-1 and TRBJ2-7, the CDR3 gives the full variable domain: KAGVTQTPRYLIKTRGQQVTLSCSPISGHRSVSWYQQTPGQGLQFLFEYFSETQRNKGNFPGRFSGRQFSNSRSEMNVSTLELGDSALYLCASSLSAGRYEQYFGPGTRLTVT.

This clonotype was recorded a few times. The V and J genes are TRBV27 and TRBJ2-7; D may be TRBD2 (5 bases). The V end lost 0 bases, the J end lost 6 bases, and 9 bases lay between the germline ends. Germline V gene sequence: CDR1 MNHEY, CDR2 SMNVEV (reference sequence). This CDR3 region has 13 residues. CDR3 in amino acids: CASSLSSSSEQYF. CDR3 sequence (DNA): TGTGCCAGCAGTTTATCCTCTAGCTCCGAGCAGTACTTC.

The chain is built from TRBV7-9 and TRBJ2-2, with D tentatively TRBD2 (6 bases). V was clipped by 4 bases and J by 3 bases, with 12 bases between them. This CDR3 has 15 amino acids. In germline, CDR1 is SEHNR, CDR2 FQNEAQ (reference sequence). CDR3 nucleotides: TGTGCCAGCAGCTCGGCGGGATCGTACACCGGGGAGCTGTTTTTT. Translated, it gives CASSSAGSYTGELFF.

The table lists this clonotype with many counts. The CDR3 region is CASSLVGEGRYEQYF. CDR3 coding DNA: TGTGCCAGCAGCTTAGTAGGGGAGGGCCGGTACGAGCAGTACTTC. The genes are TRBV7-2 and TRBJ2-7; 7 positions match TRBD2. This CDR3 is built from 15 residues. Germline CDR1 is SGHTA and CDR2 is FQGNSA. Trimming took 1 base from V and 4 from J; bases not matched to a gene: 7. Full variable domain (missing parts from reference TRBV7-2 and TRBJ2-7): GAGVSQSPSNKVTEKGKDVELRCDPISGHTALYWYRQSLGQGLEFLIYFQGNSAPDKSGLPSDRFSAERTGGSVSTLTIQRTQQEDSAVYLCASSLVGEGRYEQYFGPGTRLTVT.

This clonotype was seen at least ten times. This chain connects TRBV7-9 to TRBJ1-5; D not resolved. The CDR3 loop spans 13 amino acids. V lost 5 bases and J 10 bases, leaving 15 bases between the germline ends. Germline CDR1 is SEHNR and CDR2 is FQNEAQ (reference sequence). The CDR3 protein is CASSLHTGNPQHF. As DNA, the CDR3 is TGTGCCAGCAGCCTCCACACCGGGAACCCCCAGCATTTT.

This clonotype was detected a few times. The chain has TRBV5-5 and TRBJ1-2, with D hard to call. Trimming shortened V by 0 bases and J by 0 bases, and 12 bases separated the two germline ends. The CDR3 is made up of 16 amino acids. CDR1 is SGHKS, CDR2 YYEKEE, per germline (reference sequence). CDR3 DNA: TGTGCCAGCAGCTTGGATCCAGTAGCACCTAACTATGGCTACACCTTC. It encodes CASSLDPVAPNYGYTF.

This chain joins TRBV6-5 and TRBJ2-2; no definite D call. This CDR3 has 14 residues. V lost 3 bases to trimming and J lost 3 bases, with 8 bases between them. Germline V CDR1 and CDR2: MNHEY, SVGAGI. The CDR3 loop is CASSYVSDTGELFF. Here the CDR3 DNA reads TGTGCCAGCAGTTATGTCAGCGACACCGGGGAGCTGTTTTTT.

The chain has TRBV29-1 and TRBJ2-2; D unresolved. This CDR3 is 14 amino acids long. In germline, CDR1 is SQVTM, CDR2 ANQGSEA. V dropped 7 bases and J dropped 11 bases, with 23 bases sitting between them. The chain's CDR3 is CSGQESPGYGELFF. The DNA for the CDR3 is TGCAGCGGTCAGGAAAGTCCCGGATACGGAGAGCTGTTTTTT.

This clonotype was counted ten times or more. V usage is TRBV27 and J usage is TRBJ2-7; a possible D gene is TRBD2 (6 bases). Germline V CDR1 and CDR2: MNHEY, SMNVEV (reference sequence). The CDR3 loop spans 15 amino acids. V gave up 2 bases and J gave up 1 base, with 12 bases separating them. CDR3 region: CASSLGGGRSYEQYF. As DNA, the CDR3 is TGTGCCAGCAGTTTAGGGGGAGGACGATCCTACGAGCAGTACTTC.

In its sample, this clonotype was seen a few times. This chain links TRBV27 with TRBJ2-1, with TRBD2 as a possible D gene (5 bases). Deletions cut 3 bases from V and 1 base from J, with 19 bases between. Germline CDR1 MNHEY, CDR2 SMNVEV (reference sequence). The length of the CDR3 is 18 residues. Here the CDR3 reads CASSFVVGEFNSYNEQFF. The CDR3 coding sequence is TGTGCCAGCAGTTTTGTAGTCGGGGAGTTTAATTCCTACAATGAGCAGTTCTTC.

This clonotype was counted between two and nine times. The rearrangement uses TRBV4-3 and TRBJ1-3; D perhaps matches TRBD1 (5 bases). From germline, CDR1 is LGHNA and CDR2 YSLEER. V was shortened by 1 base and J by 4 bases, with 14 bases between the two germline ends. The CDR3 runs to 16 residues. CDR3 in amino acids: CASSQAGDSWGNTIYF. The DNA for the CDR3 is TGCGCCAGCAGCCAAGCCGGCGACAGTTGGGGAAACACCATATATTTT.

CDR3 sequence: CASSLGRLGEQYF. The CDR3 DNA reads as TGTGCCAGCAGCTTGGGCAGGTTGGGGGAGCAGTACTTC. The chain combines TRBV11-2 with TRBJ2-7; D call uncertain. The CDR3 has 13 amino acids. Germline V gives CDR1 SGHAT, CDR2 FQNNGV. Deletions cut 3 bases from V and 7 bases from J, with 13 bases between.

The chain combines TRBV7-2 with TRBJ2-1, with TRBD1 identical over 7 bases. Trimming removed 4 bases from V and 5 bases from J; junction bases left unmatched: 11. From germline, CDR1 is SGHTA and CDR2 FQGNSA. This CDR3 region has 16 residues. The CDR3 protein is CASSYTPGQRDNEQFF. DNA of the CDR3: TGTGCCAGCAGCTACACCCCGGGACAGAGAGACAATGAGCAGTTCTTC.

The CDR3 DNA reads as TGTGCCAGCAGTGCCTCCTGGGGAGAATACACCGGGGAGCTGTTTTTT. This encodes CASSASWGEYTGELFF. The chain is built from TRBV27 and TRBJ2-2, with a tentative D call TRBD2 (5 bases). Trimming removed 5 bases at V and 3 bases at J, with 16 bases between. The CDR3 sequence is 16 residues long. CDR1 is MNHEY and CDR2 is SMNVEV in the germline V gene (reference sequence).

V gene TRBV2 combines with J gene TRBJ2-1, with TRBD2 matching over 9 bases. The CDR3 loop spans 15 amino acids. V was pared by 6 bases and J by 2 bases, with 5 bases of the junction left unmatched. The germline V gene has CDR1 SNHLY and CDR2 FYNNEI. CDR3 amino acids: CASSRTSATYNEQFF. CDR3 nucleotides: TGTGCCAGCAGCCGGACTAGCGCAACCTACAATGAGCAGTTCTTC.

This rearrangement joins TRBV12-3 or TRBV12-4 to TRBJ2-5; D perhaps matches TRBD2 (6 bases). Trimming removed 5 bases at V and 5 bases at J, with 15 bases between. The CDR3 is made up of 14 amino acids. CDR3 DNA sequence: TGTGCCAGCAGTCCCTCCGGGGGTTGGGAGACCCAGTACTTC. This sequence encodes CASSPSGGWETQYF.

The chain has TRBV20-1 and TRBJ2-5, with 8 bases identical to TRBD2. The CDR3 is 13 amino acids. Per germline, CDR1 DFQATT and CDR2 SNEGSKA (reference sequence). With V trimmed by 5 bases and J by 1 base, 3 bases remained unmatched. CDR3 sequence (DNA): TGCAGTGCTCTACTAGCGGCCCAAGAGACCCAGTACTTC. Amino acid sequence: CSALLAAQETQYF.

V and J are TRBV11-1 and TRBJ2-7; TRBD1 agrees at 10 bases. CDR3 length: 19 residues. Trimming took 4 bases from V and 1 from J; bases not matched to a gene: 16. Germline CDR1 and CDR2: SGHAT and FQDESV (reference sequence). The CDR3 spells CASSSVRGGRDRGSYEQYF. The CDR3 DNA is TGTGCCAGCAGCTCCGTGAGGGGGGGACGGGACAGGGGTTCCTACGAGCAGTACTTC.

The gene calls are TRBV6-2 or TRBV6-3 and TRBJ1-5; a weak D match, TRBD1 (6 bases). Per germline, CDR1 MNHEY and CDR2 SVGEGT. Deletions cut 3 bases from V and 4 bases from J, with 19 bases between. The CDR3 has 17 amino acids. Here the CDR3 reads CASSYLPIYRENQPQHF. DNA for the CDR3: TGTGCCAGCAGTTATCTTCCAATATACAGGGAGAATCAGCCCCAGCATTTT.

V is TRBV29-1 and J is TRBJ2-3; a weak D match, TRBD2 (5 bases). The CDR3 extends over 12 amino acids. Germline V gives CDR1 SQVTM, CDR2 ANQGSEA. With 1 base removed from V and 4 bases from J, the gap between germline ends came to 6 bases. CDR3 coding DNA: TGCAGCGTTGAAGGGAGGCCAGATACGCAGTATTTT. Translated: CSVEGRPDTQYF.

This clonotype was seen ten or more times. The J gene is TRBJ1-5, the V gene TRBV5-6; tentative D call: TRBD1 (5 bases). Looked up from germline, CDR1 is SGHDT and CDR2 is YYEEEE. Deletions cut 3 bases from V and 1 base from J, with 14 bases between. The CDR3 loop spans 16 amino acids. CDR3 loop: CASSWGGALSNQPQHF. The CDR3 region has the DNA TGTGCCAGCAGCTGGGGTGGGGCGCTGAGCAATCAGCCCCAGCATTTT. Full variable domain (outside the CDR3, taken from reference TRBV5-6 and TRBJ1-5): DAGVTQSPTHLIKTRGQQVTLRCSPKSGHDTVSWYQQALGQGPQFIFQYYEEEERQRGNFPDRFSGHQFPNYSSELNVNALLLGDSALYLCASSWGGALSNQPQHFGDGTRLSIL.

This clonotype was counted between two and nine times. The chain combines TRBV11-2 with TRBJ2-3; possibly TRBD1 or TRBD2 for D (6 bases each). Germline values: CDR1 SGHAT, CDR2 FQNNGV. This CDR3 spans 14 amino acids. V gave up 4 bases and J gave up 6 bases, with 14 bases separating them. CDR3 sequence reads: CASSWLPGADTQYF. The CDR3 DNA reads as TGTGCCAGCAGCTGGCTCCCGGGGGCGGATACGCAGTATTTT.